One and the same sample provided the 9 T cell receptor beta chains below, sequenced in a study of OX40 agonist ivuxolimab in advanced cancers. Assay: immunoSEQ multiplex PCR; the TCRdb copy retains only in-frame clones and omits some. The sample includes over 65,000 clones, approximately 92% of them seen just once. The starting material was CD4+ or CD8+ T cells sorted from blood, obtained in a trial of the OX40 agonist ivuxolimab. These receptors were obtained from an adult with an advanced solid tumor such as melanoma, head and neck, liver or kidney cancer.

This chain uses TRBV4-3 with TRBJ2-2; a weak D match, TRBD1 (6 bases). Trimming stripped 4 bases from V and 9 bases from J, with 15 bases between. CDR1 and CDR2 (germline): LGHNA, YSLEER. CDR3 size: 14 residues. The CDR3 reads CASSPRPRGWELFF. The CDR3 nucleotides are TGCGCCAGCAGCCCCAGGCCCAGGGGTTGGGAGCTGTTTTTT.

This chain joins TRBV14 and TRBJ2-1; TRBD2 agrees at 8 bases. Trimming at V came to 8 bases and at J to 4 bases, leaving 7 bases not matched to a gene. Germline CDR1 SGHDN, CDR2 FVKESK. CDR3 length equals 14 residues. The chain's CDR3 is CASRGGPSYNEQFF. The CDR3 bases are TGTGCCAGCCGCGGGGGGCCGTCGTACAATGAGCAGTTCTTC. The full variable domain, with the rest looked up from reference TRBV14 and TRBJ2-1, is EAGVTQFPSHSVIEKGQTVTLRCDPISGHDNLYWYRRVMGKEIKFLLHFVKESKQDESGMPNNRFLAERTGGTYSTLKVQPAELEDSGVYFCASRGGPSYNEQFFGPGTRLTVL.

J is TRBJ2-7 and V is TRBV15; TRBD1 matches 9 bases. Looked up from germline, CDR1 is LNHNV and CDR2 is YYDKDF (reference sequence). V was clipped by 5 bases and J by 5 bases; unmatched bases: 10. The CDR3 length is 15 residues. In DNA, the CDR3 is TGTGCCACCAGCCGCAGTCGGACAGGGGTGGACGAGCAGTACTTC. Its protein product is CATSRSRTGVDEQYF.

This clone was recorded only once. This rearrangement joins TRBV11-3 to TRBJ2-1, with TRBD2 matching 14 bases. The junction had 4 bases not matched to a gene; V was cut back by 4 bases and J by 2 bases. There are 17 residues in the CDR3. Per the germline V gene, CDR1 is SGHNT and CDR2 is YENEEA. CDR3: CASSYGLAGGPYNEQFF. The CDR3 DNA reads TGTGCCAGCAGCTATGGACTAGCGGGGGGCCCCTACAATGAGCAGTTCTTC.

The J gene is TRBJ2-1, the V gene TRBV28; 8 bases are a match to TRBD2. Germline trimming cut 5 bases from V and 0 bases from J; bases unmatched to any gene: 9. Germline V CDR1 and CDR2: MDHEN, SYDVKM. The CDR3 runs to 17 residues. For the CDR3, the DNA is TGTGCCAGCAGTCTCTCAGCGGGGGTTAGCTCCTACAATGAGCAGTTCTTC. Amino acid sequence: CASSLSAGVSSYNEQFF.

This clone was observed a few times. The rearrangement joins TRBV4-2 to TRBJ1-1, with D unresolved. V lost 4 bases to trimming and J lost 4 bases, with 16 bases between them. This CDR3 spans 15 amino acids. Germline CDR1 reads LGHNA; CDR2 reads YNFKEQ. The CDR3 bases are TGTGCCAGCAGCCCCCACCCCACAGTGGGCACTGAAGCTTTCTTT. Translation: CASSPHPTVGTEAFF.

The chain is built from TRBV7-2 and TRBJ2-3; 9 nucleotides align to TRBD1. The CDR3 runs 16 residues. Germline loops: CDR1 SGHTA, CDR2 FQGNSA. V lost 5 bases and J lost 2; bases outside the gene matches: 8. This CDR3 reads CASSQGTGLFTDTQYF. Here the CDR3 DNA reads TGTGCCAGCAGCCAAGGGACAGGGCTTTTCACAGATACGCAGTATTTT.

This chain connects TRBV2 to TRBJ2-5; 9 bases map to TRBD1. This CDR3 is 14 amino acids long. V shed 3 bases, J shed 5 bases, and the junction held 4 bases outside the gene matches. Germline V gene lookup returns CDR1 SNHLY and CDR2 FYNNEI. The CDR3 DNA follows: TGTGCCAGCAGTGAGGACAGGGGTTTTGAGACCCAGTACTTC. Translating gives CASSEDRGFETQYF.

The chain's CDR3 is CASFPPRQGVNIQYF. The DNA of the CDR3 is TGTGCCAGCTTCCCCCCCCGGCAGGGGGTAAACATTCAGTACTTC. V usage is TRBV28 and J usage is TRBJ2-4; 7 positions agree with TRBD1. Trimming at V came to 8 bases and at J to 6 bases, leaving 13 bases not matched to a gene. CDR3 length: 15 residues. Germline CDR1 is MDHEN and CDR2 is SYDVKM.